This T cell receptor (beta chain) originates from a study of T cell responses to AZD1222 COVID-19 vaccine. The data were produced by immunoSEQ multiplex PCR, yet TCRdb's version contains in-frame clones alone and is incomplete. The top ten clones hold roughly 4.4% of a sample with about 160,000 clones, 92% of them seen once. Study results and caveats: The study reported that nearly half of spike-specific TCRs target unmutated variant regions. Receipt of two AZD1222 doses was followed by a rise in Spike-specific TCR breadth and depth.

The CDR3 totals 17 residues. Germline V gene data show CDR1 as MNHEY and CDR2 as SVGEGT. Trimming cost V 0 bases and J 3 bases; bases outside gene matches: 10. In the case of this clone: The target antigen is unknown.

This chain links TRBV6-2 or TRBV6-3 with TRBJ2-7, with 8 bases aligning to TRBD2. The source was peripheral blood, collected on day 0 of MenACWY control vaccination. This clonotype was sampled from an adult in good health. The DNA for the CDR3 is TGTGCCAGCAGTTACTCGAGTAGCGGGGTCCCGCACTACGAGCAGTACTTC. It specifies CASSYSSSGVPHYEQYF.